The 21 T cell receptor beta chains reported below all come from one sample, sequenced in a study of OX40 agonist ivuxolimab in advanced cancers. To prepare the library, the immunoSEQ multiplex PCR assay was applied. The table was pulled from immuneACCESS by TCRdb, which kept in-frame rearrangements only. Such tables lose some clones; where checked, under half of the loss comes from unresolved V genes, and the rest has no known cause. The sample has 65,000 to 95,000 clones on record, 90% of them singletons. Around 0.34% of the sample is held by the ten biggest clonotypes. This material consisted of CD4+ or CD8+ T cells sorted from blood, taken in a trial of the OX40 agonist ivuxolimab. Receptor source: an adult with an advanced solid tumor such as melanoma, head and neck, liver or kidney cancer.

The CDR3 DNA follows: TGTGCCAGCAGCCAACCAGCACGAGAGACCCAGTACTTC. Translating gives CASSQPARETQYF. V usage is TRBV16 and J usage is TRBJ2-5; D is uncertain. The CDR3 consists of 13 residues. The V gene's germline CDR1 is KGHSY and CDR2 FQNENV. V gave up 2 bases and J gave up 4 bases, with 8 bases separating them. The full variable domain, its missing parts supplied by reference TRBV16 and TRBJ2-5, is GEEVAQTPKHLVRGEGQKAKLYCAPIKGHSYVFWYQQVLKNEFKFLISFQNENVFDETGMPKERFSAKCLPNSPCSLEIQATKLEDSAVYFCASSQPARETQYFGPGTRLLVL.

The chain recombines TRBV28 with TRBJ1-6; 9 bases are shared with TRBD1. CDR1 MDHEN and CDR2 SYDVKM come from the germline V gene. V shed 2 bases, J shed 4 bases, and the junction held 3 bases outside the gene matches. The CDR3 has 16 amino acids. Here the CDR3 DNA reads TGTGCCAGCAGTTTAGCACAGGGGGCTTATAATTCACCCCTCCACTTT. It translates to CASSLAQGAYNSPLHF.

This clone has more than one count but fewer than ten. This chain uses TRBV28 with TRBJ1-1, with 7 bases fitting TRBD1. The CDR3 is 14 amino acids. Germline CDR1 reads MDHEN; CDR2 reads SYDVKM. V lost 5 bases, J lost 4 bases, and 7 bases stayed unmatched. This CDR3 reads CASSTTGVGTEAFF. CDR3 DNA sequence: TGTGCCAGCAGTACCACAGGGGTGGGCACTGAAGCTTTCTTT.

This chain links TRBV9 with TRBJ1-2; D not certain. This CDR3 spans 14 amino acids. V dropped 0 bases and J dropped 4 bases, with 10 bases sitting between them. CDR1 SGDLS and CDR2 YYNGEE come from the germline V gene. CDR3 sequence reads: CASSVDNSGYGYTF. CDR3 nucleotides: TGTGCCAGCAGCGTAGACAACTCGGGCTATGGCTACACCTTC.

This chain joins TRBV18 and TRBJ2-4; no firm D call. Germline CDR1 KGHSH, CDR2 LQKENI. This CDR3 is built from 15 residues. V was pared by 0 bases and J by 2 bases, with 8 bases between. The CDR3 sequence is CASSPPPETKNIQYF. The CDR3 DNA sequence: TGTGCCAGCTCACCACCTCCGGAGACCAAAAACATTCAGTACTTC.

The V and J genes are TRBV28 and TRBJ1-6; TRBD1 matches at 10 bases. Germline CDR1 and CDR2: MDHEN and SYDVKM. CDR3 length equals 13 residues. Trimming took 6 bases from V and 11 from J; bases not matched to a gene: 4. Written as DNA, the CDR3 is TGTGCCAGCAGGAGACAGGGGGCACCACCCCTCCACTTT. Its translation: CASRRQGAPPLHF.

Note on this clone: Distinct nucleotide sequences in the sample also encode this CDR3. The chain combines TRBV6-5 with TRBJ2-6; no reliable D call. Trimming cost V 5 bases and J 0 bases, with 8 bases left between them. CDR1 MNHEY and CDR2 SVGAGI come from the germline V gene. The CDR3 covers 15 residues. CDR3 loop: CASSALSSGANVLTF. The CDR3 region has the DNA TGTGCCAGCAGTGCACTTAGCTCTGGGGCCAACGTCCTGACTTTC.

CDR3 sequence: CASSESAQGVNNEQFF. The CDR3 nucleotides are TGCGCCAGCAGTGAGTCTGCACAGGGGGTTAACAATGAGCAGTTCTTC. The chain links TRBV10-2 to TRBJ2-1; 8 bases match TRBD1. From germline, CDR1 is WSHSY and CDR2 SAAADI. V dropped 0 bases and J dropped 5; count of bases not matched to a gene: 6. The CDR3 length is 16 residues.

This clone is a singleton in its sample. The chain carries TRBV6-6 and TRBJ1-4; a weak D match, TRBD1 (5 bases). CDR3 length: 16 amino acids. V shed 4 bases and J shed 5 bases, with 17 bases lying between them. Germline CDR1 MNHNY, CDR2 SVGAGI (reference sequence). For the CDR3, the DNA is TGTGCCAGCAGTTTAGACTCCGGGACGGGCAATGAAAAACTGTTTTTT. Translated, it gives CASSLDSGTGNEKLFF.

The chain joins TRBV15 to TRBJ1-5; no definite D call. The germline V gene has CDR1 LNHNV and CDR2 YYDKDF (reference sequence). The CDR3 is 12 residues long. Trimming took 5 bases from V and 5 from J, leaving 7 bases between them. The CDR3 DNA reads TGTGCCACCAGCTCGCTCGATCAGCCCCAGCATTTT. Its translation is CATSSLDQPQHF.

The chain has TRBV6-4 and TRBJ2-1; 8 nucleotides align to TRBD1. Trimming at V came to 7 bases and at J to 7 bases, leaving 6 bases not matched to a gene. Per germline, CDR1 MRHNA and CDR2 SNTAGT. The length of the CDR3 is 13 residues. CDR3 residues: CASILTGENEQFF. The CDR3 bases are TGTGCCAGCATTCTGACAGGGGAAAATGAGCAGTTCTTC.

CDR3 DNA sequence: TGTGCCAGCAGTGCCATAGTCACCGGGGAGCTGTTTTTT. Protein: CASSAIVTGELFF. The chain combines TRBV2 with TRBJ2-2, with unresolved D. The CDR3 runs 13 residues. Trimming shortened V by 4 bases and J by 4 bases, and 7 bases separated the two germline ends. Germline V gene lookup returns CDR1 SNHLY and CDR2 FYNNEI.

This clone was seen just once. The chain recombines TRBV6-5 with TRBJ1-6, with D possibly being TRBD1 (6 bases). Germline lookup yields CDR1 MNHEY and CDR2 SVGAGI. This CDR3 is built from 14 residues. The V and J ends lost 6 bases and 4 bases respectively, with 10 bases between them. CDR3 bases: TGTGCCAGCAGCCGACAGGAGTATAATTCACCCCTCCACTTT. Amino acid sequence: CASSRQEYNSPLHF.

This chain uses TRBV30 with TRBJ2-1; 9 bases line up with TRBD2. Germline CDR1 GTSNPN, CDR2 SVGIG (reference sequence). J lost 11 bases, V lost 5 bases, and 7 bases had no gene match. The length of the CDR3 is 12 residues. This CDR3 is CAWGVTSGKQFF. In DNA, the CDR3 is TGTGCCTGGGGCGTGACTAGCGGAAAGCAGTTCTTC. Full variable domain (outside the CDR3, taken from reference TRBV30 and TRBJ2-1): SQTIHQWPATLVQPVGSPLSLECTVEGTSNPNLYWYRQAAGRGLQLLFYSVGIGQISSEVPQNLSASRPQDRQFILSSKKLLLSDSGFYLCAWGVTSGKQFFGPGTRLTVL.

This chain joins TRBV6-5 and TRBJ1-2; 10 bases are a match to TRBD1. The CDR3 length is 15 residues. With V trimmed by 5 bases and J by 6 bases, 9 bases remained unmatched. The germline gives CDR1 MNHEY, CDR2 SVGAGI. Here the CDR3 reads CASSLLPGTGDGYTF. DNA for the CDR3: TGTGCCAGCAGTCTTCTCCCCGGGACAGGGGATGGCTACACCTTC.

The V call is TRBV5-8, the J call TRBJ2-5; D not certain. This CDR3 has 11 residues. Germline CDR1 is SGHTS and CDR2 is YDEGEE. Deletions cut 0 bases from V and 3 bases from J, with 0 bases between. Here the CDR3 reads CASSLEETQYF. The CDR3 bases are TGTGCCAGCAGCTTGGAAGAGACCCAGTACTTC.

The chain carries TRBV5-5 and TRBJ1-5; D is unresolved. The CDR3 consists of 15 residues. Germline-derived CDR1 and CDR2 are SGHKS and YYEKEE (reference sequence). V gave up 5 bases and J gave up 0 bases, with 12 bases separating them. CDR3 nucleotides: TGTGCCAGCAGTCCTACAGATTATAGCAATCAGCCCCAGCATTTT. Its translation: CASSPTDYSNQPQHF.

This clone was detected a few times. The chain couples TRBV19 to TRBJ1-1; D remains unclear. CDR3 length: 14 amino acids. Germline CDR1 is LNHDA and CDR2 is SQIVND (reference sequence). With 1 base removed from V and 0 bases from J, the gap between germline ends came to 6 bases. CDR3 sequence: CASSIGPVNTEAFF. The CDR3 region has the DNA TGTGCCAGTAGTATAGGTCCGGTGAACACTGAAGCTTTCTTT.

The chain is built from TRBV6-6 and TRBJ1-2; no reliable D call. V shed 8 bases and J shed 4 bases, with 14 bases lying between them. CDR1 is MNHNY, CDR2 SVGAGI, per germline (reference sequence). The CDR3 extends over 13 amino acids. CDR3 nucleotides: TGTGCCAGCCTTAGCCTCCTTCTCTATGGCTACACCTTC. Translating gives CASLSLLLYGYTF.

This clone was picked up a small number of times. The chain uses TRBV18 and TRBJ1-2; no firm D call. This CDR3 has 16 amino acids. Germline-derived CDR1 and CDR2 are KGHSH and LQKENI. Trimming cost V 3 bases and J 7 bases, with 21 bases left between them. Here the CDR3 reads CASSPADGIPGRGYTF. The CDR3 coding sequence is TGTGCCAGCTCACCGGCCGACGGAATTCCTGGTCGTGGCTACACCTTC.

V and J are TRBV29-1 and TRBJ2-6; D unclear. The CDR3 has 15 residues. V gave up 4 bases and J gave up 0 bases, with 10 bases separating them. Germline CDR1 SQVTM, CDR2 ANQGSEA. The CDR3 loop reads CSVVPLDSGANVLTF. CDR3 in DNA: TGCAGCGTTGTACCGTTGGACTCTGGGGCCAACGTCCTGACTTTC.